The T cell receptor (beta chain) under discussion was sequenced for a study of T cell repertoires in cytomegalovirus infection (dated by TCRdb to between 2018 and 2020). About the study as a whole: The HLA type of each donor mattered for the analysis, because public TCR beta signatures pointed to carriage of CMV infection along with the matching HLA type. The research as a whole found: In both this cohort and an independent cohort of 300 to 450 donors, the cumulative frequency of public TCR beta family members distinguished carriers of CMV infection plus the relevant HLA type. The ex vivo response was dominated by HLA-C-restricted CMV-specific TCR beta clonotypes, which also provided the single most frequent clonotype in two of eight donors.

The V end gives up 2 bases and the J end 1 base, leaving 5 bases in the junction not matched to a gene. The CDR3 spans 16 residues, from the cysteine through the phenylalanine. Left in the record is the CDR3 DNA by itself, 48 bases read in frame from the first base. TCRdb shows the sequencer as Illumina HiSeq 1500. TCRdb reworked the public reads: Q25 trimming with fastp, MiXCR clone assembly, productive beta chains retained. Under each unique CDR3 protein, matching rows form one entry showing the most common genes and DNA. This sample holds nearly 450,000 distinct CDR3 sequences; approximately 32% were observed only once. About 13% of the sample comes from the top ten. This clonotype appeared a few times. Its recognized antigen is unknown. No much larger clone exists at a distance of one base, and base qualities are not known.

What was sequenced was PBMCs. Rearrangement joined TRBV12-3 or TRBV12-4 to TRBJ2-7, and 10 junctional nucleotides match TRBD1. The source is a human donor in good health (CMV status not recorded). Some clones in this sample may be carry-over from other donors' samples. The DNA sequence is as follows: TGTGCCAGCAGTTTAATCGGGACAGGGGTTTCCTACGAGCAGTACTTC. It is translated as CASSLIGTGVSYEQYF.